These T cell receptor beta chains were read from a single sample in a study of shared clonotypes between healthy human individuals. Data came from immunoSEQ multiplex PCR; TCRdb stores just in-frame clones and leaves some out. The data show about 2,100,000 clones, 93% seen once. Sequencing input: naive CD8+ T cells from PBMCs. Every receptor here comes from a man aged 18 to 35 in good health. Some clones in this sample may be carry-over from other donors' samples. Both conserved end residues are trimmed from each CDR3. D genes are given only for firm matches.

v_call: TRBV2
d_call: TRBD2
cdr3_aa: ASSEGLAGGSYEQY

v_call: TRBV4-1
d_call: -
cdr3_aa: ASSQDPARPTNTGELF

v_call: TRBV2
d_call: TRBD1
cdr3_aa: ASSWTGSDEQY

v_call: TRBV10-3
d_call: -
cdr3_aa: ATSTVYDGYT

v_call: TRBV27
d_call: TRBD1
cdr3_aa: ASSLSGTGEDYGYT

v_call: TRBV25-1
d_call: -
cdr3_aa: ASRENTEAF

v_call: TRBV4-2
d_call: -
cdr3_aa: ASSQGVAKNIQY

v_call: TRBV28
d_call: TRBD1
cdr3_aa: ASSSQGQLNQPQH

v_call: TRBV9
d_call: TRBD2
cdr3_aa: ASSVAGGNTGELF

v_call: TRBV27
d_call: TRBD2
cdr3_aa: ASGGAGTSGYEQY